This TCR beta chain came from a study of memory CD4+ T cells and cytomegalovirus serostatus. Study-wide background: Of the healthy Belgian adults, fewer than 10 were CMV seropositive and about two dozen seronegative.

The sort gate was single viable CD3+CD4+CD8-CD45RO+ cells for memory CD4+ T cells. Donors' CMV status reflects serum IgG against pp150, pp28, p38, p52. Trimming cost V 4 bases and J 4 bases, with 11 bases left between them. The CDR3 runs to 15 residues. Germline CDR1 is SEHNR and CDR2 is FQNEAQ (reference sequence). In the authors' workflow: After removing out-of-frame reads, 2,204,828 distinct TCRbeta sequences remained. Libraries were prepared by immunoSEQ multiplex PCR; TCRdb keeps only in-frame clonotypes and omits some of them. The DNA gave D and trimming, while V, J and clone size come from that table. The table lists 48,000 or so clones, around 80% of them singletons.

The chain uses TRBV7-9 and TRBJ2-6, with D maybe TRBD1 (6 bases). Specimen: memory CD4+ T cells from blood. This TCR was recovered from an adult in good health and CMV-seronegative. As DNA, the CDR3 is TGTGCCAGCAGCTACAGGGCGGCCGGGGCCAACGTCCTGACTTTC. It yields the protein CASSYRAAGANVLTF.